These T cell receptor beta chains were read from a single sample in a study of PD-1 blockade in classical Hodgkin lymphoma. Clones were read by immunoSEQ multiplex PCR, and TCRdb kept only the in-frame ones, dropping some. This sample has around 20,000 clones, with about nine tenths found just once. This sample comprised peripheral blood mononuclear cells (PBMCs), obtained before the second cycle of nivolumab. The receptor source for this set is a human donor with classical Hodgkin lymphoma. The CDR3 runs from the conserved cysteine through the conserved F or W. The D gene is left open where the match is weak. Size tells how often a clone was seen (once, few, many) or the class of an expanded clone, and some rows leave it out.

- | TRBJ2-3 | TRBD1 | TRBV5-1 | CASSPSPGTGTDTQYF | TGCGCCAGCAGCCCCTCCCCCGGGACAGGCACAGATACGCAGTATTTT
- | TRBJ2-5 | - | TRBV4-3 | CASSQDGLPRETQYF | TGCGCCAGCAGCCAAGACGGGTTGCCAAGGGAGACCCAGTACTTC
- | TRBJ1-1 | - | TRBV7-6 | CASSFKGGTEAFF | TGTGCCAGCAGCTTTAAAGGAGGCACTGAAGCTTTCTTT
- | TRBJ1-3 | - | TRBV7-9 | CASSLGGALGNTIYF | TGTGCCAGCAGCTTAGGGGGGGCGCTTGGAAACACCATATATTTT
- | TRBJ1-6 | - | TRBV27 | CASNSYSPLHF | TGTGCCAGCAATTCATATTCACCCCTCCACTTT
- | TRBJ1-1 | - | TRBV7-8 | CASSFSQETEAFF | TGTGCCAGCAGCTTCAGTCAGGAAACTGAAGCTTTCTTT
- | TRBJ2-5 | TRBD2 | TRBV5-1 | CASSLLAGGRETQYF | TGCGCCAGCAGCTTGTTAGCGGGGGGTCGGGAGACCCAGTACTTC
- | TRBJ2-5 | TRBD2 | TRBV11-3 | CASSLTSEETQYF | TGTGCCAGCAGCTTAACTAGCGAAGAGACCCAGTACTTC
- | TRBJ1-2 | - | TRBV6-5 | CASSPSGTYFYGYTF | TGTGCCAGCAGTCCGTCCGGGACTTACTTCTATGGCTACACCTTC
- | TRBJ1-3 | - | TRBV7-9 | CASSFGFSGNTIYF | TGTGCCAGCAGCTTCGGTTTCTCTGGAAACACCATATATTTT
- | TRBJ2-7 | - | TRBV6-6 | CAILRAYEQYF | TGTGCCATTCTTCGGGCCTACGAGCAGTACTTC
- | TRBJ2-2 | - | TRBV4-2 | CASSQGRTTGELFF | TGTGCCAGCAGCCAAGGGAGAACGACCGGGGAGCTGTTTTTT
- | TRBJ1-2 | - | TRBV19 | CASSMAVVGGYTF | TGTGCCAGTAGTATGGCAGTGGTTGGTGGCTACACCTTC
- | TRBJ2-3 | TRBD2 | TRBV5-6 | CASSKTSGGAPSTDTQYF | TGTGCCAGCAGCAAGACTAGCGGGGGGGCCCCGAGCACAGATACGCAGTATTTT
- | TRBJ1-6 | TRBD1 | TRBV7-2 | CASSPRTGGNSPLHF | TGTGCCAGCAGCCCAAGGACAGGGGGAAATTCACCCCTCCACTTT
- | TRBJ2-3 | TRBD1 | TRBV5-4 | CASSSQGSTDTQYF | TGTGCCAGCAGCTCACAGGGGTCCACAGATACGCAGTATTTT
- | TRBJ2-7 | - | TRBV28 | CASSLARGQYF | TGTGCCAGCAGTTTAGCCCGAGGACAGTACTTC
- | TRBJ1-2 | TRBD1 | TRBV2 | CASSTQGVYGYTF | TGTGCCAGCAGTACCCAGGGGGTCTATGGCTACACCTTC
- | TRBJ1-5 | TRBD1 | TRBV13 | CASSFRGPNQPQHF | TGTGCCAGCAGCTTCAGGGGGCCTAATCAGCCCCAGCATTTT
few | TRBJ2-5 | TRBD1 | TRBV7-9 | CASSLRSGQQETQYF | TGTGCCAGCAGCTTAAGGTCGGGACAGCAAGAGACCCAGTACTTC
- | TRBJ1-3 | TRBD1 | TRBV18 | CASSPEQGGSGNTIYF | TGTGCCAGCTCACCCGAACAGGGGGGCTCTGGAAACACCATATATTTT
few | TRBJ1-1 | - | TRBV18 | CASSRVGNTEAFF | TGTGCCAGCTCACGGGTGGGGAACACTGAAGCTTTCTTT
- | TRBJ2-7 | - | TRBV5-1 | CASSLDPGVESEQYF | TGCGCCAGCAGCTTGGATCCAGGGGTAGAATCCGAGCAGTACTTC
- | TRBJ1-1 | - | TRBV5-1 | CASSLQGAGNTEAFF | TGCGCCAGCAGCTTGCAAGGGGCGGGGAACACTGAAGCTTTCTTT
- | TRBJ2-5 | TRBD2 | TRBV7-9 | CASSFSGAQETQYF | TGTGCCAGCAGCTTTAGCGGGGCCCAAGAGACCCAGTACTTC
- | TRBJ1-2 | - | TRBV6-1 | CASSEDRGLNYGYTF | TGTGCCAGCAGTGAAGACCGGGGCCTTAACTATGGCTACACCTTC
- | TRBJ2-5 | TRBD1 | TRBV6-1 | CASSEGGTGSRGQYF | TGTGCCAGCAGTGAAGGCGGGACAGGGAGTAGGGGACAGTACTTC
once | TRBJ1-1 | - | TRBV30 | CACIGRLNTEAFF | TGTGCCTGTATAGGGAGGCTGAACACTGAAGCTTTCTTT
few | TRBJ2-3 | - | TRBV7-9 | CASSFGGSTDTQYF | TGTGCCAGCAGCTTCGGCGGTAGCACAGATACGCAGTATTTT
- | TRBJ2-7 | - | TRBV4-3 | CASSQDLLASYEQYF | TGCGCCAGCAGCCAAGATTTGTTAGCCTCCTACGAGCAGTACTTC
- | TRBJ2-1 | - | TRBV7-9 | CASSVAVSYNEQFF | TGTGCCAGCAGCGTGGCAGTGTCCTACAATGAGCAGTTCTTC
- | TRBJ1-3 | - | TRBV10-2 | CASSDPKRRVSGNTIYF | TGCGCCAGCAGTGACCCAAAAAGGAGAGTCTCTGGAAACACCATATATTTT
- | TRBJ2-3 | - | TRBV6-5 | CASSYIGVTDTQYF | TGTGCCAGCAGTTATATTGGGGTTACAGATACGCAGTATTTT
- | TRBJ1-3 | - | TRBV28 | CASSFYENTIYF | TGTGCCAGCAGTTTCTATGAAAACACCATATATTTT
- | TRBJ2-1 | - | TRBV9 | CASSGLVTVHPYNEQFF | TGTGCCAGCAGCGGATTAGTAACCGTACATCCCTACAATGAGCAGTTCTTC
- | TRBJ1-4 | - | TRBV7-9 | CASSYGQGNEGLFF | TGTGCCAGCAGCTATGGACAAGGGAATGAAGGACTGTTTTTT